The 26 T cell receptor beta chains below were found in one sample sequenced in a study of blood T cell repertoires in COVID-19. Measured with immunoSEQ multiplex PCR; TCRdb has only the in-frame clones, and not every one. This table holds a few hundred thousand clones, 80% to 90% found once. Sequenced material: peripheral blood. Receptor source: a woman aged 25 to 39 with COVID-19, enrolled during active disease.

The CDR3 loop is CASSPRETNEQYV. The DNA of the CDR3 is TGTGCCAGCAGCCCCCGGGAGACTAACGAGCAGTACGTC. The rearrangement links TRBV7-9 to TRBJ2-7, with a possible D match to TRBD2 (6 bases). CDR3 length equals 13 residues. CDR1 and CDR2 from the germline V gene are SEHNR and FQNEAQ (reference sequence). The V end was cut by 5 bases, the J end by 5 bases, with 13 bases between.

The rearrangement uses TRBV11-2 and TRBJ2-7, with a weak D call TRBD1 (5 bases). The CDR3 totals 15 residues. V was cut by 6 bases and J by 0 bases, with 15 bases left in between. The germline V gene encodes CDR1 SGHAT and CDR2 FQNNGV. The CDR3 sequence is CASSVAQGSSYEQYF. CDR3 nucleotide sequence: TGTGCCAGCAGTGTTGCTCAGGGCTCCTCCTACGAGCAGTACTTC.

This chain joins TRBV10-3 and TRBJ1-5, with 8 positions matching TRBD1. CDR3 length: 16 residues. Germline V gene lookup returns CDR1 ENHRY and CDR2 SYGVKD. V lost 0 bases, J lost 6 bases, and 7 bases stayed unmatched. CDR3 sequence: CAISESDRASSQPQHF. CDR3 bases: TGTGCCATCAGTGAGTCGGACAGGGCTTCAAGTCAGCCCCAGCATTTT.

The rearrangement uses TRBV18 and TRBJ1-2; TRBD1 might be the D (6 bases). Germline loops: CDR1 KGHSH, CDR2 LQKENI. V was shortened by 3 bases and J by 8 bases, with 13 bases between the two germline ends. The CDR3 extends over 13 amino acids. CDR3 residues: CASSPTGREGYTF. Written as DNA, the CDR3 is TGTGCCAGCTCACCGACAGGAAGAGAAGGCTACACCTTC. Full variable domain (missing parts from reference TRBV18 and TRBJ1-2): NAGVMQNPRHLVRRRGQEARLRCSPMKGHSHVYWYRQLPEEGLKFMVYLQKENIIDESGMPKERFSAEFPKEGPSILRIQQVVRGDSAAYFCASSPTGREGYTFGSGTRLTVV.

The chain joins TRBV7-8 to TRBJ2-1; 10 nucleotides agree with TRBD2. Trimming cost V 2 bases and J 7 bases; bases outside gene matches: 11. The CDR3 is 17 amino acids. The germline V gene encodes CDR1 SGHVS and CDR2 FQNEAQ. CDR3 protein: CASSLPGLAARWNEQFF. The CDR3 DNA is TGTGCCAGCAGCTTACCAGGACTAGCGGCTCGGTGGAATGAGCAGTTCTTC.

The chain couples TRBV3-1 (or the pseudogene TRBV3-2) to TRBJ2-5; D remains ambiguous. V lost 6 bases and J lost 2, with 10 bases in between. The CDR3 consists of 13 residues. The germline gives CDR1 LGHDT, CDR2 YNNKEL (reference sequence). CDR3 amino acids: CASRQTGQETQYF. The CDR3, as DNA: TGTGCCAGCAGACAAACCGGGCAAGAGACCCAGTACTTC.

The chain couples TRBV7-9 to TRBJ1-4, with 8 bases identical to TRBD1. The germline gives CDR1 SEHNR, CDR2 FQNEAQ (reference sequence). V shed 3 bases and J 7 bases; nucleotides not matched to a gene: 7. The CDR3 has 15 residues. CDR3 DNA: TGTGCCAGCAGCTTTATAGAGACAGGGGCTGAAAAACTGTTTTTT. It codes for CASSFIETGAEKLFF.

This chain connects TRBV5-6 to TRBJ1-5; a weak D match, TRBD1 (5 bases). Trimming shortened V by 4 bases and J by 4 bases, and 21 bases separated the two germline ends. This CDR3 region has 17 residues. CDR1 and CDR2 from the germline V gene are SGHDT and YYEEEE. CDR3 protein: CASSTPVGQGINQPQHF. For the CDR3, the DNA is TGTGCCAGCAGCACACCAGTCGGGCAGGGCATTAATCAGCCCCAGCATTTT. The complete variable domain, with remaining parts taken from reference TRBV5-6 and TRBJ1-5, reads DAGVTQSPTHLIKTRGQQVTLRCSPKSGHDTVSWYQQALGQGPQFIFQYYEEEERQRGNFPDRFSGHQFPNYSSELNVNALLLGDSALYLCASSTPVGQGINQPQHFGDGTRLSIL.

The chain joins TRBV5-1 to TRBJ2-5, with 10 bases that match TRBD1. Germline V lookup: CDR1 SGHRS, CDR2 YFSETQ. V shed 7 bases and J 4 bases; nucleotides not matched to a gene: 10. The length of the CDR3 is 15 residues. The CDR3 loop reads CASSRGQGSGETQYF. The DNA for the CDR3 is TGCGCCAGCTCCAGGGGACAGGGGTCTGGAGAGACCCAGTACTTC.

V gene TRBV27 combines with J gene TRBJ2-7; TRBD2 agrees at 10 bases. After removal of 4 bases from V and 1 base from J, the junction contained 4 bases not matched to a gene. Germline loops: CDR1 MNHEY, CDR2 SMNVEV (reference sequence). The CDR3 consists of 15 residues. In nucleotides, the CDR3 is TGTGCCAGCAGTTCCATAGCGGGGGGATCCTACGAGCAGTACTTC. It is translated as CASSSIAGGSYEQYF.

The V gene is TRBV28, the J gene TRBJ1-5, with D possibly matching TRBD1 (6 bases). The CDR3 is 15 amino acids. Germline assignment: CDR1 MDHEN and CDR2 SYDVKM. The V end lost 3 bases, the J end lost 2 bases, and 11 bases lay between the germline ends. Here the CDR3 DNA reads TGTGCCAGCAGTTTGGGCAGGGGTGGCAATCAGCCCCAGCATTTT. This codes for CASSLGRGGNQPQHF.

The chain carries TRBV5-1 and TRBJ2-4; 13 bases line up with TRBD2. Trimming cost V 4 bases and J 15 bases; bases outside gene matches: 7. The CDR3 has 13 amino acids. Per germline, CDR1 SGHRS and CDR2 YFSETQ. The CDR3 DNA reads TGCGCCAGCAGCCCGCGGACTAGCGGGGGAGTGTACTTC. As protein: CASSPRTSGGVYF. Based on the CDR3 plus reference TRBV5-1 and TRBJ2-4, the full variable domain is KAGVTQTPRYLIKTRGQQVTLSCSPISGHRSVSWYQQTPGQGLQFLFEYFSETQRNKGNFPGRFSGRQFSNSRSEMNVSTLELGDSALYLCASSPRTSGGVYFGAGTRLSVL.

CDR3 protein: CSASSLAGGTYEQYF. Written as DNA, the CDR3 is TGCAGTGCTAGTTCACTAGCGGGGGGGACCTACGAGCAGTACTTC. J is TRBJ2-7 and V is TRBV20-1; 13 bases are a match to TRBD2. Germline lookup yields CDR1 DFQATT and CDR2 SNEGSKA (reference sequence). The V and J ends lost 3 bases and 2 bases, in that order; junction bases with no gene match: 4. The CDR3 runs to 15 residues.

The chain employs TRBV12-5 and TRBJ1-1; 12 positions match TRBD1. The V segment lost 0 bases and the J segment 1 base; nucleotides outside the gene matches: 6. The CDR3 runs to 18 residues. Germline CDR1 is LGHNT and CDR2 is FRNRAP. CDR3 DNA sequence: TGTGCTAGTGGTTTGGTCTTCCGGGACAGGGGGCCGAACACTGAAGCTTTCTTT. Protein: CASGLVFRDRGPNTEAFF.

The CDR3 region has the DNA TGTGCCAGCAGCTCATACTCCGGGACAGGGGGGAATCAGCCCCAGCATTTT. Its translation is CASSSYSGTGGNQPQHF. The rearrangement uses TRBV28 and TRBJ1-5; 11 bases are a match to TRBD1. The V segment lost 6 bases and the J segment 4 bases; nucleotides outside the gene matches: 11. Germline V gene data show CDR1 as MDHEN and CDR2 as SYDVKM. The CDR3 covers 17 residues.

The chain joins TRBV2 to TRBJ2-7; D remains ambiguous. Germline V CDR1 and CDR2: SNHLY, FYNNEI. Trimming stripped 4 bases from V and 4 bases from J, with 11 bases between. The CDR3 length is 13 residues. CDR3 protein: CASSGLVWYEQYF. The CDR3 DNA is TGTGCCAGCAGTGGGCTAGTCTGGTACGAGCAGTACTTC. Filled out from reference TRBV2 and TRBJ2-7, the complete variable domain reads EPEVTQTPSHQVTQMGQEVILRCVPISNHLYFYWYRQILGQKVEFLVSFYNNEISEKSEIFDDQFSVERPDGSNFTLKIRSTKLEDSAMYFCASSGLVWYEQYFGPGTRLTVT.

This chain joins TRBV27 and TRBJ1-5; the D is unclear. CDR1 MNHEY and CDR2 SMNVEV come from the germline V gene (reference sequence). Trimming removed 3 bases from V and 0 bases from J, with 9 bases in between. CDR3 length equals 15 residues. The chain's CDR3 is CASSLIENSNQPQHF. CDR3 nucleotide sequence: TGTGCCAGCAGTTTGATAGAGAATAGCAATCAGCCCCAGCATTTT.

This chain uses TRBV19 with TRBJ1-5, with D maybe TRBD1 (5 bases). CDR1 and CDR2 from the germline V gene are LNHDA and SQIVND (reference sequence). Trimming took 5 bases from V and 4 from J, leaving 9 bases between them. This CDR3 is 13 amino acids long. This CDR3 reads CASSQGGNQPQHF. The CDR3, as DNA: TGTGCCAGTAGTCAGGGAGGGAATCAGCCCCAGCATTTT.

CDR3: CASSNRVDTQYF. The CDR3, as DNA: TGTGCCAGCAGCAACAGGGTTGATACGCAGTATTTT. V and J are TRBV7-2 and TRBJ2-3, with TRBD1 as a possible D gene (6 bases). Trimming took off 5 bases at V and 6 bases at J, with 9 bases between the two ends. The germline V gene has CDR1 SGHTA and CDR2 FQGNSA. This CDR3 region has 12 residues.

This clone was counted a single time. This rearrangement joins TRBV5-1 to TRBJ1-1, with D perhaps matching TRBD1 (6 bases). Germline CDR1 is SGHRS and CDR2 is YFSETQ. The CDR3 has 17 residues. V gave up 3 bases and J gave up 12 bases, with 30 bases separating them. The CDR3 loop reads CASSYGLPRQENPVTFF. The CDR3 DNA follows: TGCGCCAGCAGCTACGGGTTACCCAGACAGGAAAACCCCGTGACTTTCTTT.

In nucleotides, the CDR3 is TGTGCCAGCAGGGGTACGGGACTAGCGGGGCCCGGGCGCGAGCAGTTCTTC. Residues: CASRGTGLAGPGREQFF. The chain recombines TRBV2 with TRBJ2-1; the match to TRBD2 covers 13 bases. The junction had 15 bases not matched to a gene; V was cut back by 6 bases and J by 10 bases. Germline-derived CDR1 and CDR2 are SNHLY and FYNNEI. The CDR3 runs to 17 residues.

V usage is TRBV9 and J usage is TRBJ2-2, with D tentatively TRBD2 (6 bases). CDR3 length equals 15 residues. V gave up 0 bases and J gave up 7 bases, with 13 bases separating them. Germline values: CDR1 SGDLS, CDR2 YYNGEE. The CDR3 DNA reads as TGTGCCAGCAGCGTAGCCGGGAGACCCAGCGGGGAGCTGTTTTTT. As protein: CASSVAGRPSGELFF.

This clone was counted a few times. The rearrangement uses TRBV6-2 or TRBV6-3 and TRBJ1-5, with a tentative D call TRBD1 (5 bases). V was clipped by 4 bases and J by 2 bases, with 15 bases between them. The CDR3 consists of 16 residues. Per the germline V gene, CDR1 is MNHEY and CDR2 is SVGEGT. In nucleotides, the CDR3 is TGTGCCAGCAGTTCCCCACAGGCGCTGCGCAATCAGCCCCAGCATTTT. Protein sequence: CASSSPQALRNQPQHF.

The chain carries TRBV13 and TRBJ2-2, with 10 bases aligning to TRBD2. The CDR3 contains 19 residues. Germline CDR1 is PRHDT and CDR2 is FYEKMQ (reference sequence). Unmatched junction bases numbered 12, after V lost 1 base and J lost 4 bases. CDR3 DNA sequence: TGTGCCAGCAGCTTAGTCGAGCGGGGGGGCCTGATTGGCACCGGGGAGCTGTTTTTT. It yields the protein CASSLVERGGLIGTGELFF.

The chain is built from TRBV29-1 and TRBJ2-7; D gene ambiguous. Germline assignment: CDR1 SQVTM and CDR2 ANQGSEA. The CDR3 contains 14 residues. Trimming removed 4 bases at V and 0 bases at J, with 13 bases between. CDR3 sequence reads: CSVALDTFSYEQYF. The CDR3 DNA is TGCAGCGTTGCTCTTGACACGTTCTCCTACGAGCAGTACTTC.

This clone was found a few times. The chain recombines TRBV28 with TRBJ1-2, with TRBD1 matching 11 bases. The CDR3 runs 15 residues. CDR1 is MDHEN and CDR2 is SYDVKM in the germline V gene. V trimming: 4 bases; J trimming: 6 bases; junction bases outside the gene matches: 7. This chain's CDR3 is CASSSGDRGFDGYTF. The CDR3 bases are TGTGCCAGCAGTTCGGGGGACAGGGGGTTTGATGGCTACACCTTC.